Presented here are 26 T cell receptor beta chains from one specimen sequenced in a study of beta chain features in type 1 diabetes (dated by TCRdb to 2016 to 2019). No antigen is known for these receptors. Libraries were built with the immunoSEQ multiplex PCR assay. All of the isolated RNA was reverse transcribed with the High Capacity cDNA Reverse Transcription Kit, so expressed TCRB transcripts were sequenced. Here the immuneACCESS table is served through TCRdb, limited to in-frame sequences with V and J called. Missing clones are a known gap in these copies; in checked studies unresolved V genes cover under half, and the rest lacks a known reason. The sample table contains under 150,000 clones; only one count was recorded for 9% of them. Of the sample, around 0.79% falls within the top ten clones. Summary of the overall study and its limitations: Type 1 diabetes patients showed a moderate but significant shortening of TCRB CDR3 length in all four CD4+ subsets.

Sequencing was done on a sample of central memory CD4+ T cells from blood. The source of these receptors is a man between 25 and 39 years old with type 1 diabetes.

This clone turned up a few times. This chain uses TRBV29-1 with TRBJ2-7; 7 positions match TRBD1. The V segment lost 6 bases and the J segment 1 base; nucleotides outside the gene matches: 6. Germline values: CDR1 SQVTM, CDR2 ANQGSEA. CDR3 length: 13 residues. The CDR3 loop reads CSVAPGGSYEQYF. The CDR3 DNA reads as TGCAGCGTCGCGCCAGGGGGATCCTACGAGCAGTACTTC.

V is TRBV6-6 and J is TRBJ1-2; D is perhaps TRBD1 (5 bases). Germline CDR1 MNHNY, CDR2 SVGAGI (reference sequence). The CDR3 contains 14 residues. Between the trimmed V and J ends, which lost 6 bases and 7 bases, there was a span of 18 bases. CDR3 nucleotide sequence: TGTGCCAGCAGGGATGACAGCTCCTCCCTTGGCTACACCTTC. As protein: CASRDDSSSLGYTF.

The chain couples TRBV7-3 to TRBJ2-3; 12 nucleotides line up with TRBD2. The germline CDR1 and CDR2 sequences are SGHTA and FQGTGA. Trimming at V came to 3 bases and at J to 4 bases, leaving 2 bases not matched to a gene. The CDR3 has 15 residues. The CDR3 sequence is CASSLSSGGADTQYF. Written as DNA, the CDR3 is TGTGCCAGCAGCTTGTCTAGCGGGGGGGCAGATACGCAGTATTTT. The full variable domain, in which reference TRBV7-3 and TRBJ2-3 provide the parts outside the CDR3, is GAGVSQTPSNKVTEKGKYVELRCDPISGHTALYWYRQSLGQGPEFLIYFQGTGAADDSGLPNDRFFAVRPEGSVSTLKIQRTERGDSAVYLCASSLSSGGADTQYFGPGTRLTVL.

The rearrangement links TRBV19 to TRBJ1-5; 7 bases are a match to TRBD1. CDR1 is LNHDA, CDR2 SQIVND, per germline (reference sequence). Unmatched junction bases numbered 11, after V lost 6 bases and J lost 9 bases. The CDR3 contains 14 residues. CDR3 residues: CASRTRDSLWPQHF. CDR3 DNA sequence: TGTGCCAGTAGGACCCGGGACAGCTTATGGCCCCAGCATTTT.

The V and J genes are TRBV30 and TRBJ2-1; 11 nucleotides agree with TRBD2. CDR1 and CDR2 (germline): GTSNPN, SVGIG (reference sequence). The CDR3 has 15 amino acids. The CDR3 protein is CASESASGGFNEQFF. CDR3 DNA sequence: TGTGCTTCGGAGTCGGCTAGCGGGGGGTTCAATGAGCAGTTCTTC.

The chain employs TRBV2 and TRBJ1-1; a possible D gene is TRBD1 (6 bases). The V and J ends lost 4 bases and 7 bases respectively, with 13 bases between them. The CDR3 contains 13 residues. Germline-derived CDR1 and CDR2 are SNHLY and FYNNEI. The CDR3 coding sequence is TGTGCCAGCAGTGTTCAGGGGTATGGTGAAGCTTTCTTT. Translating it yields CASSVQGYGEAFF.

The chain recombines TRBV6-7 with TRBJ2-7; weak D call: TRBD2 (7 bases). TRBV6-7 is flagged as an ORF with uncertain function. The CDR3 runs 15 residues. V was trimmed by 1 base and J by 8 bases, leaving 18 bases between them. The CDR3 nucleotides are TGTGCCAGCAGTTACTTCTTCGACAGGAGCGGGAAGCAGTACTTC. Residues: CASSYFFDRSGKQYF.

CDR3 nucleotide sequence: TGTGCCAGCAGCTTATGGACAGCAAACACAGATACGCAGTATTTT. As protein: CASSLWTANTDTQYF. The chain links TRBV7-9 to TRBJ2-3; D might be TRBD1 (6 bases). In germline, CDR1 is SEHNR, CDR2 FQNEAQ (reference sequence). Trimming left V 2 bases short and J 2 bases short, with 11 bases between. The CDR3 length is 15 residues.

In this sample, this clone turned up a few times. This chain uses TRBV2 with TRBJ1-5; a weak D match, TRBD1 (6 bases). In germline, CDR1 is SNHLY, CDR2 FYNNEI. The CDR3 sequence is 14 residues long. Deletions cut 4 bases from V and 1 base from J, with 8 bases between. The CDR3 loop reads CASSGGHSNQPQHF. In DNA form, the CDR3 reads TGTGCCAGCAGTGGGGGGCACAGCAATCAGCCCCAGCATTTT.

This clone was seen a handful of times. This chain joins TRBV5-6 and TRBJ2-3, with D possibly being TRBD2 (7 bases). This CDR3 is 14 amino acids long. V dropped 4 bases and J dropped 4 bases, with 13 bases sitting between them. Germline V gene sequence: CDR1 SGHDT, CDR2 YYEEEE. The CDR3 is CASSRPGGPDTQYF. DNA of the CDR3: TGTGCCAGCAGCCGGCCCGGGGGGCCAGATACGCAGTATTTT.

This clone appeared a few times. V gene TRBV5-5 combines with J gene TRBJ2-3; D remains ambiguous. V was trimmed by 4 bases and J by 0 bases, leaving 9 bases between them. The V gene's germline CDR1 is SGHKS and CDR2 YYEKEE (reference sequence). This CDR3 is built from 14 residues. The CDR3 sequence is CASSVDSSTDTQYF. DNA for the CDR3: TGTGCCAGCAGCGTGGATTCTAGCACAGATACGCAGTATTTT.

In this sample, this clone turned up a few times. The gene calls are TRBV4-2 and TRBJ2-7, with TRBD1 matching over 7 bases. Germline assignment: CDR1 LGHNA and CDR2 YNFKEQ. J was trimmed by 3 bases and V by 6 bases; bases with no gene match: 14. The CDR3 is made up of 16 amino acids. The CDR3 DNA reads as TGTGCCAGCAGTCTCGCCGACGGGACAGCCTTCTACGAGCAGTACTTC. Translating it yields CASSLADGTAFYEQYF.

The CDR3 sequence is CASSLDRENEKLFF. For the CDR3, the DNA is TGTGCCAGCAGCTTGGACAGGGAGAATGAAAAACTGTTTTTT. The chain uses TRBV5-4 and TRBJ1-4, with D perhaps TRBD1 (6 bases). Trimming took 0 bases from V and 5 from J, leaving 8 bases between them. CDR3 length: 14 residues. Germline V gene data show CDR1 as SGHNT and CDR2 as YYREEE (reference sequence).

CDR3 sequence (DNA): TGTGCCAGCAGCTCTTCGGGACAGTATGAAAAACTGTTTTTT. Its protein product is CASSSSGQYEKLFF. The rearrangement uses TRBV7-9 and TRBJ1-4, with 7 bases aligning to TRBD1. There are 14 residues in the CDR3. The germline CDR1 and CDR2 sequences are SEHNR and FQNEAQ (reference sequence). J was trimmed by 6 bases and V by 4 bases; bases with no gene match: 5.

This clone was seen a handful of times. V usage is TRBV7-3 and J usage is TRBJ2-1, with 12 bases that match TRBD2. There are 15 residues in the CDR3. Germline V gene lookup returns CDR1 SGHTA and CDR2 FQGTGA. The ends lost 5 bases at V and 8 bases at J; junction bases unmatched: 7. The CDR3 spells CASSPSGGAGYEQFF. The CDR3 coding sequence is TGTGCCAGCAGCCCTAGCGGGGGGGCAGGGTATGAGCAGTTCTTC.

The chain is built from TRBV19 and TRBJ2-4, with a tentative D call TRBD2 (6 bases). CDR3 length: 16 residues. The germline V gene encodes CDR1 LNHDA and CDR2 SQIVND (reference sequence). The germline V and J ends were trimmed by 4 bases and 4 bases, with 17 bases remaining between them. The CDR3 coding sequence is TGTGCCAGTAGTACCCCGTGGAGGGGCGGGAAAAACATTCAGTACTTC. Its translation: CASSTPWRGGKNIQYF.

The chain is built from TRBV28 and TRBJ1-2; tentative D call: TRBD1 (6 bases). Germline CDR1 MDHEN, CDR2 SYDVKM. V was clipped by 6 bases and J by 7 bases, with 18 bases between them. CDR3 length: 14 residues. The CDR3 loop reads CASRKGHNPGGYTF. As DNA, the CDR3 is TGTGCCAGCAGAAAGGGACACAATCCGGGTGGCTACACCTTC.

The table lists this clone with a few counts. V gene TRBV2 combines with J gene TRBJ2-3, with D uncertain. Germline V gene lookup returns CDR1 SNHLY and CDR2 FYNNEI. V dropped 7 bases and J dropped 2 bases, with 4 bases sitting between them. This CDR3 comprises 11 residues. The CDR3 DNA sequence: TGTGCCAGCACCATCACAGATACGCAGTATTTT. Amino acid sequence: CASTITDTQYF. Drawing the rest from reference TRBV2 and TRBJ2-3, the complete variable domain is EPEVTQTPSHQVTQMGQEVILRCVPISNHLYFYWYRQILGQKVEFLVSFYNNEISEKSEIFDDQFSVERPDGSNFTLKIRSTKLEDSAMYFCASTITDTQYFGPGTRLTVL.

The chain carries TRBV7-2 and TRBJ2-6; 8 bases map to TRBD2. The ends lost 1 base at V and 0 bases at J; junction bases unmatched: 2. Looked up from germline, CDR1 is SGHTA and CDR2 is FQGNSA. This CDR3 comprises 17 residues. CDR3 bases: TGTGCCAGCAGCTTAGTGGGGACTAGCTCTGGGGCCAACGTCCTGACTTTC. As protein: CASSLVGTSSGANVLTF.

The V and J genes are TRBV28 and TRBJ2-7; TRBD2 agrees at 7 bases. J was trimmed by 4 bases and V by 2 bases; bases with no gene match: 5. This CDR3 has 14 amino acids. Germline CDR1 MDHEN, CDR2 SYDVKM. The DNA of the CDR3 is TGTGCCAGCAGTTTAGGTGGGGGGGGATACGAGCAGTACTTC. It translates to CASSLGGGGYEQYF.

The genes are TRBV5-6 and TRBJ2-1, with a tentative D call TRBD1 (5 bases). This CDR3 is built from 12 residues. V gave up 2 bases and J gave up 10 bases, with 10 bases separating them. Germline CDR1 SGHDT, CDR2 YYEEEE. The CDR3 region is CASSFTGNEQFF. The CDR3 DNA is TGTGCCAGCAGCTTCACAGGAAACGAGCAGTTCTTC.

The genes are TRBV4-2 and TRBJ2-2; a possible D gene is TRBD2 (6 bases). The CDR3 loop spans 14 amino acids. Looked up from germline, CDR1 is LGHNA and CDR2 is YNFKEQ. V was clipped by 6 bases and J by 6 bases, with 14 bases between them. The CDR3 sequence is CASRRDERAGELFF. The CDR3 region has the DNA TGTGCCAGCAGGCGGGACGAACGGGCCGGGGAGCTGTTTTTT.

This clone appeared many times. The chain uses TRBV29-1 and TRBJ2-7; D not certain. V was clipped by 3 bases and J by 7 bases, with 13 bases between them. CDR1 is SQVTM and CDR2 is ANQGSEA in the germline V gene. The CDR3 runs to 12 residues. The CDR3 region is CSVEESAREQYF. The CDR3 nucleotides are TGCAGCGTTGAGGAGTCCGCGAGGGAGCAGTACTTC.

This chain connects TRBV5-4 to TRBJ1-2; D unclear. Germline CDR1 and CDR2: SGHNT and YYREEE (reference sequence). CDR3 length equals 13 residues. Deletions cut 6 bases from V and 2 bases from J, with 11 bases between. This chain's CDR3 is CASKVWANYGYTF. DNA of the CDR3: TGTGCCAGCAAGGTATGGGCAAACTATGGCTACACCTTC. The entire variable domain, with the rest obtained from reference TRBV5-4 and TRBJ1-2, is as follows: ETGVTQSPTHLIKTRGQQVTLRCSSQSGHNTVSWYQQALGQGPQFIFQYYREEENGRGNFPPRFSGLQFPNYSSELNVNALELDDSALYLCASKVWANYGYTFGSGTRLTVV.

V is TRBV5-4 and J is TRBJ2-1, with D possibly being TRBD2 (6 bases). V was shortened by 7 bases and J by 4 bases, with 12 bases between the two germline ends. This CDR3 comprises 13 residues. Germline V gives CDR1 SGHNT, CDR2 YYREEE (reference sequence). CDR3 DNA: TGTGCCAGCGAATCCGGGACTTACAATGAGCAGTTCTTC. Protein sequence: CASESGTYNEQFF.

This clone was detected only a few times. The rearrangement links TRBV9 to TRBJ1-6, with TRBD1 matching over 9 bases. The V and J ends lost 8 bases and 9 bases, in that order; junction bases with no gene match: 3. CDR1 SGDLS and CDR2 YYNGEE come from the germline V gene. The CDR3 length is 12 residues. CDR3 region: CARDRGGSPLHF. The CDR3 DNA reads as TGTGCCAGGGACAGGGGAGGTTCACCCCTCCACTTT.